A single T cell receptor (beta chain) is shown here with its context. What it binds is not known. The CDR3 runs 13 residues. V was trimmed by 8 bases and J by 2 bases, leaving 12 bases between them. The data stem from a study of response to subunit inactivated influenza vaccine. Study-level results: The authors offered the suggestion that each seasonal influenza vaccination recruits few new T cells.

TCRdb independently ran MiXCR on the RT-PCR reads; one entry per CDR3 protein. The sample carries 500,000 to 550,000 distinct CDR3 sequences, 6% to 9% recorded once. The sequenced sample was PBMCs from blood, obtained less than 30 months after vaccination. J is TRBJ1-2 and V is TRBV12-3 or TRBV12-4, with D tentatively TRBD1 (5 bases). This clonotype was sampled from a man in his fifties or sixties who received an inactivated influenza vaccine. The CDR3 loop is CASFGAGNYGYTF. The CDR3 nucleotides read TGTGCCAGCTTCGGGGCAGGGAACTATGGCTACACCTTC.